The rows below give T cell receptor beta chains drawn from one sample of a study of blood T cell repertoires in COVID-19. Profiled with immunoSEQ multiplex PCR; TCRdb holds only in-frame clones, not every one. The sample includes approximately 61,000 clones, around 77% of them seen just once. Sequenced: peripheral blood. The receptors here all came from a man of 80 years or more with active or convalescent COVID-19. Each CDR3 is given with its conserved first and last residue. D genes are given only for firm matches. A row's size may be missing; if present it is once, few, many or a size class.

j_gene,v_gene,d_gene,abundance,CDR3aa,CDR3nt
TRBJ2-7,TRBV6-5,TRBD1,.,CASRWDRTYEQYF,TGTGCCAGCAGGTGGGACAGGACCTACGAGCAGTACTTC
TRBJ1-1,TRBV5-1,.,.,CASSLLGGSTEAFF,TGCGCCAGCAGCCTACTAGGGGGAAGCACTGAAGCTTTCTTT
TRBJ2-7,TRBV29-1,.,.,CSVDVQGSSYEQYF,TGCAGCGTTGATGTTCAGGGAAGCTCCTACGAGCAGTACTTC
TRBJ2-7,TRBV7-3,TRBD1,.,CASSPRDRGRDYEQYF,TGTGCCAGCAGCCCCCGGGACAGGGGGCGTGACTACGAGCAGTACTTC
TRBJ1-1,TRBV10-3,.,.,CAISESGRRVNTEAFF,TGTGCCATCAGTGAGTCGGGTCGCAGGGTGAACACTGAAGCTTTCTTT
TRBJ2-1,TRBV27,TRBD2,.,CASGREGNYEQFF,TGTGCCAGCGGGCGGGAGGGCAACTATGAGCAGTTCTTC
TRBJ2-1,TRBV29-1,.,.,CSVEVQFPYNEQFF,TGCAGCGTTGAAGTACAATTCCCCTACAATGAGCAGTTCTTC
TRBJ2-1,TRBV7-9,.,.,CASSLRGSSYNEQFF,TGTGCCAGCAGCTTAAGGGGGAGCTCCTACAATGAGCAGTTCTTC
TRBJ2-2,TRBV24-1,.,once,CATSDRERNTGELFF,TGTGCCACCAGTGACCGGGAGCGGAACACCGGGGAGCTGTTTTTT
TRBJ1-2,TRBV6-5,.,.,CASSSTAYGYTF,TGTGCCAGCAGTTCGACAGCTTATGGCTACACCTTC
TRBJ2-1,TRBV4-1,TRBD1,.,CASSLRYRDRGNEQFF,TGCGCCAGCAGCCTCAGGTACCGGGACAGGGGGAATGAGCAGTTCTTC
TRBJ2-2,TRBV7-9,.,.,CASSLEWTGELFF,TGTGCCAGCAGCCTCGAGTGGACCGGGGAGCTGTTTTTT
TRBJ1-1,TRBV6-5,.,.,CASSYDGIPREAFF,TGTGCCAGCAGTTATGACGGGATTCCAAGGGAAGCTTTCTTT
TRBJ1-2,TRBV6-6,.,.,CAAGGTSYTF,TGTGCCGCCGGAGGGACGAGCTACACCTTC
TRBJ1-2,TRBV11-2,.,.,CASSLGVNYGYTF,TGTGCCAGCAGCTTAGGAGTTAACTATGGCTACACCTTC
TRBJ1-1,TRBV12-3/TRBV12-4,.,.,CASSLVRTEAFF,TGTGCCAGCAGTTTAGTGCGGACTGAAGCTTTCTTT
TRBJ2-5,TRBV7-3,.,.,CASSLDNQETQYF,TGTGCCAGCAGCTTAGACAACCAAGAGACCCAGTACTTC
TRBJ2-4,TRBV4-1,.,.,CASSQVGGGAKNIQYF,TGCGCCAGCAGCCAAGTAGGAGGTGGGGCCAAAAACATTCAGTACTTC
TRBJ1-5,TRBV19,TRBD1,few,CANLTGGFGNQPQHF,TGTGCCAACCTGACAGGGGGCTTTGGCAATCAGCCCCAGCATTTT
TRBJ2-5,TRBV19,TRBD1,once,CASSITGGGETQYF,TGTGCCAGTAGTATCACAGGGGGAGGAGAGACCCAGTACTTC
TRBJ1-6,TRBV6-5,.,.,CASRPLFNSPLHF,TGTGCCAGCCGCCCCCTATTTAATTCACCCCTCCACTTT
TRBJ1-1,TRBV2,.,once,CASSEGLANTEAFF,TGTGCCAGCAGCGAGGGTTTGGCCAACACTGAAGCTTTCTTT
TRBJ2-4,TRBV25-1,.,.,CAARGEDIQYF,TGTGCAGCGCGGGGAGAGGACATTCAGTACTTC
TRBJ2-3,TRBV7-9,TRBD2,.,CASSFLAGADTQYF,TGTGCCAGCAGCTTTTTAGCGGGGGCGGATACGCAGTATTTT
TRBJ1-1,TRBV7-9,.,.,CASSFPGVYTEAFF,TGTGCCAGCAGTTTTCCCGGGGTTTACACTGAAGCTTTCTTT
TRBJ2-7,TRBV5-1,TRBD1,.,CASRGAGAGTGYHEQYF,TGCGCCAGCAGAGGAGCCGGGGCCGGGACAGGGTACCACGAGCAGTACTTC
TRBJ1-1,TRBV12-3/TRBV12-4,.,.,CASSLTGNTEAFF,TGTGCCAGCAGTTTGACGGGGAACACTGAAGCTTTCTTT
TRBJ2-7,TRBV2,TRBD1,.,CASSEVTGVDYEQYF,TGTGCCAGCAGTGAGGTGACAGGGGTCGACTACGAGCAGTACTTC
TRBJ1-2,TRBV6-5,.,.,CASSYSGGNYGYTF,TGTGCCAGCAGTTACTCCGGCGGCAACTATGGCTACACCTTC
TRBJ2-3,TRBV10-3,TRBD1,.,CATTGEADTQYF,TGTGCCACAACAGGGGAAGCAGATACGCAGTATTTT
TRBJ1-1,TRBV5-1,.,.,CASSLWTDPTEAFF,TGCGCCAGCAGCTTATGGACAGACCCCACTGAAGCTTTCTTT
TRBJ1-5,TRBV19,.,.,CASSITGSNQPQHF,TGTGCCAGTAGTATCACGGGTAGCAATCAGCCCCAGCATTTT
TRBJ2-7,TRBV19,TRBD2,few,CASSGILAGNPPHEQYF,TGTGCCAGTAGTGGAATACTAGCGGGAAACCCCCCACACGAGCAGTACTTC
TRBJ2-1,TRBV7-2,.,once,CASSLVSGGEYNEQFF,TGTGCCAGCAGCTTAGTTTCTGGCGGAGAATACAATGAGCAGTTCTTC
TRBJ1-4,TRBV4-1,.,.,CASSRDSRATNEKLFF,TGCGCCAGCAGCCGAGATTCCAGGGCAACTAATGAAAAACTGTTTTTT
TRBJ1-2,TRBV6-5,TRBD1,few,CASTGQGVDGYTF,TGTGCCAGCACAGGACAGGGGGTGGATGGCTACACCTTC
TRBJ2-3,TRBV28,.,once,CASVPGVRGTDTQYF,TGTGCCAGCGTTCCGGGGGTCAGGGGCACAGATACGCAGTATTTT
TRBJ2-1,TRBV10-3,TRBD2,.,CAIRGGLAGSYNEQFF,TGTGCCATCCGTGGGGGACTAGCGGGTTCCTACAATGAGCAGTTCTTC
TRBJ2-1,TRBV27,.,.,CASSLAGPYNEQFF,TGTGCCAGCAGTTTGGCAGGCCCCTACAATGAGCAGTTCTTC
TRBJ2-7,TRBV18,TRBD1,few,CASSPGTVEQYF,TGTGCCAGCTCACCAGGGACAGTCGAGCAGTACTTC
TRBJ2-1,TRBV30,.,few,CAWSKYSGSYNEQFF,TGTGCCTGGAGCAAGTACTCGGGCTCCTACAATGAGCAGTTCTTC
TRBJ2-1,TRBV4-2,.,once,CASSQVIGEASYNEQFF,TGTGCCAGCAGCCAAGTTATAGGTGAGGCCTCCTACAATGAGCAGTTCTTC
TRBJ2-4,TRBV12-3/TRBV12-4,.,.,CASSPTLYIQYF,TGTGCCAGCAGTCCTACCCTATACATTCAGTACTTC
TRBJ2-7,TRBV2,.,few,CASREHMAFDPSQYF,TGTGCCAGCAGAGAACATATGGCCTTTGATCCCTCGCAGTACTTC
TRBJ2-3,TRBV29-1,.,.,CSARTIFGIDTQYF,TGCAGCGCCCGGACTATTTTCGGGATAGATACGCAGTATTTT
TRBJ1-1,TRBV9,.,few,CASSEPGALNTEAFF,TGTGCCAGCAGCGAGCCAGGGGCCCTGAACACTGAAGCTTTCTTT
TRBJ1-1,TRBV21-1,.,.,CASSKETGSGTEAFF,TGTGCCAGCAGCAAAGAAACAGGGTCTGGCACTGAAGCTTTCTTT
TRBJ2-7,TRBV4-2,TRBD1,.,CASSQEGTGATLEQYF,TGTGCCAGCAGCCAAGAGGGGACAGGGGCAACTCTCGAGCAGTACTTC
TRBJ1-3,TRBV19,TRBD1,.,CASRRDRTGNTIYF,TGTGCCAGTAGACGGGACAGAACTGGAAACACCATATATTTT
TRBJ2-7,TRBV7-2,TRBD2,.,CASSPSIGTSTYEQYF,TGTGCCAGCAGCCCGAGTATAGGGACTAGCACCTACGAGCAGTACTTC
TRBJ2-7,TRBV19,.,.,CASTPQGGTDEQYF,TGTGCCAGTACCCCACAGGGGGGGACCGACGAGCAGTACTTC
TRBJ2-7,TRBV3-1/TRBV3-2,TRBD2,few,CASSQEAGRSSYEQYF,TGTGCCAGCAGCCAAGAAGCGGGACGGAGCTCCTACGAGCAGTACTTC
TRBJ2-7,TRBV28,TRBD2,.,CASSPGLGDYEQYF,TGTGCCAGCAGTCCAGGACTAGGGGACTACGAGCAGTACTTC